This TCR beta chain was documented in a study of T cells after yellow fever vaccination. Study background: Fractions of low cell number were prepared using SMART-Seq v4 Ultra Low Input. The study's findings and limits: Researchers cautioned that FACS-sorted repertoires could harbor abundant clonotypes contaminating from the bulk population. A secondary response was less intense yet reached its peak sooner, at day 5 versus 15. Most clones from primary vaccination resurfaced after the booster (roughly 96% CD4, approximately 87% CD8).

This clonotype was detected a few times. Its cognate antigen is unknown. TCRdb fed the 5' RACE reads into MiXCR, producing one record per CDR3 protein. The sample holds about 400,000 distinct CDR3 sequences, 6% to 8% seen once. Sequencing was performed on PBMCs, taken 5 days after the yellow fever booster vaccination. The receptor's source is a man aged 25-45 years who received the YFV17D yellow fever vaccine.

CDR3 sequence reads: CASSSQTLYNEQFF. The DNA for the CDR3 is TGTGCCAGCAGCTCCCAGACCCTCTACAATGAGCAGTTCTTC. The rearrangement links TRBV7-8 to TRBJ2-1; D ambiguous. The CDR3 contains 14 residues. V was trimmed by 4 bases and J by 3 bases, leaving 10 bases between them. Germline CDR1 and CDR2: SGHVS and FQNEAQ.